This entry lists 30 T cell receptor beta chains sequenced from one sample in a study of control samples from healthy donors and cancer patients. Produced via immunoSEQ multiplex PCR; TCRdb's table is partial and in-frame only. The sample comprises about 22,000 clones, 65% to 90% of which are singletons, and 25% to 30% rests with the top ten. Sample: PBMCs. All receptors derive from a man in his fifties or sixties with head and neck cancer.

The CDR3 DNA is TGCAGCGCTATACAGGGATTTGGAAACACCATATATTTT. Its protein is CSAIQGFGNTIYF. The chain joins TRBV29-1 to TRBJ1-3; TRBD1 is a possible D gene (6 bases). The V end was cut by 7 bases, the J end by 3 bases, with 13 bases between. Germline lookup yields CDR1 SQVTM and CDR2 ANQGSEA. The length of the CDR3 is 13 residues. Full variable domain (rest looked up from reference TRBV29-1 and TRBJ1-3): SAVISQKPSRDICQRGTSLTIQCQVDSQVTMMFWYRQQPGQSLTLIATANQGSEATYESGFVIDKFPISRPNLTFSTLTVSNMSPEDSSIYLCSAIQGFGNTIYFGEGSWLTVV.

In its sample, this clone was seen once. The V call is TRBV10-3, the J call TRBJ1-1; no definite D call. The length of the CDR3 is 12 residues. V was cut by 10 bases and J by 3 bases, with 12 bases left in between. Germline-derived CDR1 and CDR2 are ENHRY and SYGVKD. CDR3 sequence: CATRQRDTEAFF. CDR3 sequence (DNA): TGTGCCACCCGACAACGGGACACTGAAGCTTTCTTT.

This clone was seen only a few times. This chain uses TRBV9 with TRBJ1-4, with a tentative D call TRBD1 (6 bases). Germline V gene lookup returns CDR1 SGDLS and CDR2 YYNGEE. The CDR3 has 15 residues. V was cut by 5 bases and J by 4 bases, with 15 bases left in between. This CDR3 reads CASSVSGASNEKLFF. CDR3 DNA sequence: TGTGCCAGCAGTGTTTCAGGGGCGAGTAATGAAAAACTGTTTTTT.

This chain connects TRBV9 to TRBJ2-3; 11 bases line up with TRBD2. The CDR3 runs 15 residues. V shed 3 bases and J 4 bases; nucleotides not matched to a gene: 4. Germline CDR1 is SGDLS and CDR2 is YYNGEE. In nucleotides, the CDR3 is TGTGCCAGCAGCGAGGGACTAGCGGACTCAGATACGCAGTATTTT. Residues: CASSEGLADSDTQYF.

The chain joins TRBV15 to TRBJ1-5; D perhaps matches TRBD1 (5 bases). The CDR3 spans 12 residues. V lost 4 bases and J 11 bases, leaving 12 bases between the germline ends. Germline-derived CDR1 and CDR2 are LNHNV and YYDKDF (reference sequence). The CDR3 sequence is CATSMGGRAQHF. The CDR3 region has the DNA TGTGCCACCAGCATGGGGGGGAGGGCCCAGCATTTT.

The chain joins TRBV6-2 or TRBV6-3 to TRBJ1-5; unclear D gene. The germline gives CDR1 MNHEY, CDR2 SVGEGT. This CDR3 spans 16 amino acids. Trimming shortened V by 6 bases and J by 5 bases, and 20 bases separated the two germline ends. DNA for the CDR3: TGTGCCAGCAGCCCTTCAAAGGGCAGCGGTGATCAGCCCCAGCATTTT. It is translated as CASSPSKGSGDQPQHF.

The V gene is TRBV25-1, the J gene TRBJ1-6, with 8 bases fitting TRBD1. The V and J ends lost 7 bases and 4 bases, in that order; junction bases with no gene match: 3. This CDR3 contains 14 residues. The V gene's germline CDR1 is MGHDK and CDR2 SYGVNS. CDR3 protein: CASTDREYNSPLHF. The CDR3 DNA sequence: TGTGCCAGCACGGACAGGGAATATAATTCACCCCTCCACTTT.

The chain employs TRBV5-5 and TRBJ2-1; tentatively, D is TRBD2 (5 bases). The V end was cut by 1 base, the J end by 5 bases, with 10 bases between. This CDR3 is 14 amino acids long. Germline V gene sequence: CDR1 SGHKS, CDR2 YYEKEE (reference sequence). CDR3 coding DNA: TGTGCCAGCAGCTTGACACTAGTGAACAATGAGCAGTTCTTC. Protein sequence: CASSLTLVNNEQFF.

The rearrangement uses TRBV11-3 and TRBJ1-1, with D possibly TRBD1 on 5 matching bases. This CDR3 spans 14 amino acids. Trimming removed 7 bases at V and 1 base at J, with 13 bases between. Looked up from germline, CDR1 is SGHNT and CDR2 is YENEEA. The CDR3 region has the DNA TGTGCCAGCACCTACGACAGATGGAACACTGAAGCTTTCTTT. It translates to CASTYDRWNTEAFF.

V usage is TRBV10-3 and J usage is TRBJ2-1; 9 nucleotides match TRBD2. Germline CDR1 ENHRY, CDR2 SYGVKD. The junction had 5 bases not matched to a gene; V was cut back by 6 bases and J by 5 bases. This CDR3 comprises 14 residues. CDR3 amino acids: CAISGLARDNEQFF. CDR3 DNA: TGTGCCATCAGCGGACTAGCGCGGGACAATGAGCAGTTCTTC.

V usage is TRBV9 and J usage is TRBJ2-2, with TRBD1 identical over 7 bases. This CDR3 comprises 17 residues. Germline CDR1 is SGDLS and CDR2 is YYNGEE. J was trimmed by 3 bases and V by 4 bases; bases with no gene match: 12. The CDR3 sequence: CASSSTGVPFYTGELFF. CDR3 DNA: TGTGCCAGCAGCAGTACAGGGGTCCCCTTCTACACCGGGGAGCTGTTTTTT.

This chain links TRBV6-1 with TRBJ2-1, with 8 nucleotides matching TRBD2. Germline CDR1 reads MNHNS; CDR2 reads SASEGT. With 4 bases clipped from V and 3 bases from J, the junction kept 17 bases outside the gene matches. This CDR3 has 19 residues. CDR3: CASSASNNGLATVYNEQFF. For the CDR3, the DNA is TGTGCCAGCAGTGCCTCAAACAACGGACTAGCTACGGTCTACAATGAGCAGTTCTTC.

The V and J genes are TRBV3-1 (or the pseudogene TRBV3-2) and TRBJ2-1; 10 nucleotides agree with TRBD2. V shed 4 bases and J 1 base; nucleotides not matched to a gene: 4. The CDR3 runs 16 residues. The germline CDR1 and CDR2 sequences are LGHDT and YNNKEL (reference sequence). The chain's CDR3 is CASSRLAGESYNEQFF. Written as DNA, the CDR3 is TGTGCCAGCAGCCGCCTAGCGGGAGAATCCTACAATGAGCAGTTCTTC.

The V call is TRBV23-1, the J call TRBJ2-2; possibly TRBD2 for D (5 bases). TRBV23-1 is an open reading frame whose function is uncertain. This CDR3 comprises 14 residues. Deletions cut 4 bases from V and 7 bases from J, with 13 bases between. CDR3 nucleotide sequence: TGCGCCAGCAGTCCATCTCAGGAGGACGGGGAGCTGTTTTTT. It specifies CASSPSQEDGELFF.

The chain employs TRBV5-1 and TRBJ1-2; D is unresolved. There are 17 residues in the CDR3. Germline CDR1 SGHRS, CDR2 YFSETQ. V was clipped by 1 base and J by 8 bases, with 24 bases between them. In DNA form, the CDR3 reads TGCGCCAGCAGCTTGTCGGTTGGGGAAAGGGATCTTTTGGGCTACACCTTC. Its protein product is CASSLSVGERDLLGYTF.

The chain employs TRBV5-1 and TRBJ2-7; D gene unclear. Germline CDR1 SGHRS, CDR2 YFSETQ. The CDR3 sequence is 15 residues long. V was clipped by 4 bases and J by 5 bases, with 19 bases between them. The chain's CDR3 is CASSPGPMAVNEQYF. The CDR3 DNA reads as TGCGCCAGCAGCCCCGGTCCTATGGCCGTCAACGAGCAGTACTTC. Full variable domain (missing parts from reference TRBV5-1 and TRBJ2-7): KAGVTQTPRYLIKTRGQQVTLSCSPISGHRSVSWYQQTPGQGLQFLFEYFSETQRNKGNFPGRFSGRQFSNSRSEMNVSTLELGDSALYLCASSPGPMAVNEQYFGPGTRLTVT.

The rearrangement links TRBV11-2 to TRBJ2-5, with 7 bases matching TRBD2. CDR1 is SGHAT and CDR2 is FQNNGV in the germline V gene. The CDR3 extends over 15 amino acids. J gave up 2 bases and V 2 bases, and 5 bases lay outside the gene matches. CDR3 sequence (DNA): TGTGCCAGCAGCTTATTGCGGGGGAAACAAGAGACCCAGTACTTC. Its protein product is CASSLLRGKQETQYF.

The chain recombines TRBV28 with TRBJ2-1; TRBD2 might be the D (6 bases). Deletions cut 8 bases from V and 4 bases from J, with 12 bases between. Germline values: CDR1 MDHEN, CDR2 SYDVKM. The CDR3 is 13 residues long. The CDR3 DNA is TGTGCCAGCTTGAGGCGGGATTACAATGAGCAGTTCTTC. Amino acid sequence: CASLRRDYNEQFF.

The rearrangement joins TRBV15 to TRBJ2-7; D remains ambiguous. CDR1 and CDR2 from the germline V gene are LNHNV and YYDKDF (reference sequence). The germline V and J ends were trimmed by 0 bases and 0 bases, with 3 bases remaining between them. This CDR3 is built from 13 residues. The CDR3 DNA follows: TGTGCCACCAGCAGAGAAGTCTCCTACGAGCAGTACTTC. Translating it yields CATSREVSYEQYF.

The genes are TRBV5-1 and TRBJ2-3; tentatively, D is TRBD1 (5 bases). The CDR3 runs 14 residues. With 0 bases removed from V and 4 bases from J, the gap between germline ends came to 9 bases. Germline V CDR1 and CDR2: SGHRS, YFSETQ. The CDR3 DNA sequence: TGCGCCAGCAGCTTGGCCCAGGGCTCAGATACGCAGTATTTT. Residues: CASSLAQGSDTQYF.

This sequence joins TRBV5-4 and TRBJ2-3; 7 bases line up with TRBD2. The V gene end was trimmed by 3 bases and the J gene end by 2 bases; junction bases not matched to a gene: 9. The length of the CDR3 is 16 residues. Germline CDR1 SGHNT, CDR2 YYREEE (reference sequence). The CDR3 reads CASSWGASGVTDTQYF. In DNA, the CDR3 is TGTGCCAGCAGCTGGGGCGCGAGCGGGGTCACAGATACGCAGTATTTT.

The rearrangement uses TRBV2 and TRBJ1-5; D ambiguous. The CDR3 contains 13 residues. V was trimmed by 7 bases and J by 0 bases, leaving 7 bases between them. CDR1 is SNHLY and CDR2 is FYNNEI in the germline V gene. The CDR3 region is CASKRDSNQPQHF. The DNA of the CDR3 is TGTGCCAGCAAGAGAGATAGCAATCAGCCCCAGCATTTT.

The V call is TRBV28, the J call TRBJ2-1; 7 nucleotides agree with TRBD1. Germline-derived CDR1 and CDR2 are MDHEN and SYDVKM. The CDR3 has 15 residues. After removal of 4 bases from V and 0 bases from J, the junction contained 3 bases not matched to a gene. CDR3 DNA: TGTGCCAGCAGTTGGGACAGTAGCTCCTACAATGAGCAGTTCTTC. Translation: CASSWDSSSYNEQFF.

CDR3 amino acids: CASSLRTGGEKLFF. In nucleotides, the CDR3 is TGTGCCAGCAGCTTGAGGACAGGGGGCGAAAAACTGTTTTTT. The gene calls are TRBV5-4 and TRBJ1-4; 11 bases match TRBD1. Germline assignment: CDR1 SGHNT and CDR2 YYREEE (reference sequence). The CDR3 runs 14 residues. V was pared by 1 base and J by 8 bases, with 1 base of the junction left unmatched.

The J gene is TRBJ1-2, the V gene TRBV19; D might be TRBD1 (5 bases). Germline V lookup: CDR1 LNHDA, CDR2 SQIVND (reference sequence). This CDR3 contains 13 residues. The V end was cut by 5 bases, the J end by 1 base, with 8 bases between. This chain's CDR3 is CASSGADNYGYTF. The CDR3 DNA is TGTGCCAGTAGTGGGGCGGATAACTATGGCTACACCTTC.

This sequence joins TRBV19 and TRBJ2-1, with 11 bases fitting TRBD2. CDR1 is LNHDA, CDR2 SQIVND, per germline (reference sequence). The CDR3 spans 13 residues. With 3 bases clipped from V and 10 bases from J, the junction kept 2 bases outside the gene matches. The CDR3 spells CASSIIAGGEQFF. In DNA, the CDR3 is TGTGCCAGTAGTATTATAGCGGGGGGGGAGCAGTTCTTC. The complete variable domain, with remaining parts taken from reference TRBV19 and TRBJ2-1, reads DGGITQSPKYLFRKEGQNVTLSCEQNLNHDAMYWYRQDPGQGLRLIYYSQIVNDFQKGDIAEGYSVSREKKESFPLTVTSAQKNPTAFYLCASSIIAGGEQFFGPGTRLTVL.

V and J are TRBV10-2 and TRBJ2-1; D ambiguous. There are 9 residues in the CDR3. Germline lookup yields CDR1 WSHSY and CDR2 SAAADI. V was shortened by 8 bases and J by 10 bases, with 6 bases between the two germline ends. CDR3 sequence reads: CASGMEQFF. CDR3 DNA: TGCGCCAGCGGTATGGAGCAGTTCTTC.

The chain employs TRBV29-1 and TRBJ2-3; 7 bases line up with TRBD2. This CDR3 has 13 amino acids. CDR1 and CDR2 (germline): SQVTM, ANQGSEA. The J segment lost 3 bases and the V segment lost 0 bases, leaving 0 bases of the junction unmatched. CDR3 DNA sequence: TGCAGCGTTGAAGAGGGGGGGACAGATACGCAGTATTTT. It translates to CSVEEGGTDTQYF.

This chain links TRBV7-9 with TRBJ1-6; no clear D. The germline V and J ends were trimmed by 8 bases and 7 bases, with 15 bases remaining between them. CDR3 size: 14 residues. In germline, CDR1 is SEHNR, CDR2 FQNEAQ (reference sequence). The CDR3: CASGRSFKNSPLHF. The CDR3 DNA sequence: TGTGCCAGCGGACGGTCCTTTAAAAATTCACCCCTCCACTTT.

The V gene is TRBV5-6, the J gene TRBJ1-2; D not resolved. Trimming left V 1 base short and J 1 base short, with 8 bases between. Germline values: CDR1 SGHDT, CDR2 YYEEEE. The length of the CDR3 is 14 residues. The CDR3 reads CASSLLKGNYGYTF. In DNA form, the CDR3 reads TGTGCCAGCAGCTTGTTGAAGGGTAACTATGGCTACACCTTC.